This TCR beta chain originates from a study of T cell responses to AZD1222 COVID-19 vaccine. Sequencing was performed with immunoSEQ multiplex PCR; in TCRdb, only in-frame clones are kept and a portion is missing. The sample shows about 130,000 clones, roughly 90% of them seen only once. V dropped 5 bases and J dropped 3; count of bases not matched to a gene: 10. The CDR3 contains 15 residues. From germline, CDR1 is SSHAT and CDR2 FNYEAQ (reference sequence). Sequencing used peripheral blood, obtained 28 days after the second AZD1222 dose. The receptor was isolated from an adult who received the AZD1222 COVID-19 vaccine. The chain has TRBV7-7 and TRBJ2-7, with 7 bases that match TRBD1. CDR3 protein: CASSETVRGNYEQYF. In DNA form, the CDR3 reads TGTGCCAGCAGCGAGACCGTCAGGGGGAACTACGAGCAGTACTTC.